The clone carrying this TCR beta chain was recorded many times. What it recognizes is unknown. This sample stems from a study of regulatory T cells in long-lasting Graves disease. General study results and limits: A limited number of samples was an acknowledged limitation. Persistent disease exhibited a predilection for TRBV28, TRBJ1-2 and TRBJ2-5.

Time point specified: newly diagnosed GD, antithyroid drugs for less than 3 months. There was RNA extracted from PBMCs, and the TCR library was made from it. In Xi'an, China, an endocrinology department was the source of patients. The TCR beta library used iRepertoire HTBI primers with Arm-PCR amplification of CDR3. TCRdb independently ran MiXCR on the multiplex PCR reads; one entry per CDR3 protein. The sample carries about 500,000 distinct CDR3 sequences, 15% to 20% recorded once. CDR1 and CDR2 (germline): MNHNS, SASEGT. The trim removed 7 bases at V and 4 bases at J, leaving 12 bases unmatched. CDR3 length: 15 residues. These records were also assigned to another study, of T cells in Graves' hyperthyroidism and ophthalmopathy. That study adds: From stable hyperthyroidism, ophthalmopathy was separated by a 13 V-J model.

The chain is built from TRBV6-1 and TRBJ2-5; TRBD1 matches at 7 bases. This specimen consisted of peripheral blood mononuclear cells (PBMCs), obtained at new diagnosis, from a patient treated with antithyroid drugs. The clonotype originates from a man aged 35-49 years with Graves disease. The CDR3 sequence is CASITYPAGGETQYF. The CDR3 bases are TGTGCCAGCATAACTTACCCGGCAGGGGGAGAGACCCAGTACTTC.